Shown below are 9 T cell receptor beta chains from a single sample sequenced in a study of blood T cell repertoires in COVID-19. Libraries were prepared by immunoSEQ multiplex PCR; TCRdb keeps only in-frame clonotypes and omits some of them. The profile shows about 50,000 clones, 86% of them singletons. Sequenced input: peripheral blood. These receptors all stem from a woman in her sixties or seventies with acute or convalescent COVID-19.

The CDR3: CASGRTETYQETQYF. In nucleotides, the CDR3 is TGCGCCAGCGGACGGACAGAAACTTACCAAGAGACCCAGTACTTC. This chain links TRBV5-1 with TRBJ2-5, with a possible D match to TRBD1 (6 bases). The germline gives CDR1 SGHRS, CDR2 YFSETQ. Trimming removed 7 bases at V and 0 bases at J, with 16 bases between. The CDR3 has 15 residues.

J is TRBJ2-2 and V is TRBV5-6; TRBD2 matches at 8 bases. With V trimmed by 4 bases and J by 8 bases, 10 bases remained unmatched. The CDR3 consists of 15 residues. CDR1 is SGHDT, CDR2 YYEEEE, per germline. This CDR3 reads CASSPGTRIGGELFF. CDR3 nucleotide sequence: TGTGCCAGCAGCCCCGGGACTAGGATAGGTGGGGAGCTGTTTTTT. Looking up the rest from reference TRBV5-6 and TRBJ2-2 gives the full variable domain: DAGVTQSPTHLIKTRGQQVTLRCSPKSGHDTVSWYQQALGQGPQFIFQYYEEEERQRGNFPDRFSGHQFPNYSSELNVNALLLGDSALYLCASSPGTRIGGELFFGEGSRLTVL.

The chain's CDR3 is CASSAYLGQGGEQYF. CDR3 DNA sequence: TGTGCCAGTAGTGCATACTTGGGACAGGGGGGCGAGCAGTACTTC. The chain carries TRBV19 and TRBJ2-7; TRBD1 agrees at 11 bases. Looked up from germline, CDR1 is LNHDA and CDR2 is SQIVND (reference sequence). J lost 6 bases, V lost 5 bases, and 9 bases had no gene match. The length of the CDR3 is 15 residues.

The chain carries TRBV28 and TRBJ1-2; 7 positions agree with TRBD1. CDR1 MDHEN and CDR2 SYDVKM come from the germline V gene. The ends lost 0 bases at V and 1 base at J; junction bases unmatched: 2. The CDR3 is 15 residues long. For the CDR3, the DNA is TGTGCCAGCAGTTTATGGGCAGGGGGTAACTATGGCTACACCTTC. Translation: CASSLWAGGNYGYTF.

The chain employs TRBV4-1 and TRBJ1-4, with 11 bases matching TRBD1. J was trimmed by 8 bases and V by 2 bases; bases with no gene match: 4. The CDR3 sequence is 15 residues long. CDR1 is MGHRA, CDR2 YSYEKL, per germline. The CDR3 protein is CASSQQGTGGEKLFF. CDR3 coding DNA: TGCGCCAGCAGCCAACAAGGGACAGGGGGAGAAAAACTGTTTTTT.

This chain joins TRBV28 and TRBJ2-7; weak D call: TRBD2 (6 bases). V was cut by 10 bases and J by 1 base, with 8 bases left in between. CDR3 length: 11 residues. Looked up from germline, CDR1 is MDHEN and CDR2 is SYDVKM. The CDR3 is CATRGSYEQYF. CDR3 sequence (DNA): TGTGCCACCCGGGGGTCCTACGAGCAGTACTTC.

The V gene is TRBV2, the J gene TRBJ1-3, with D uncertain. CDR3 length: 15 residues. The germline CDR1 and CDR2 sequences are SNHLY and FYNNEI. The V and J ends lost 4 bases and 0 bases respectively, with 10 bases between them. CDR3 region: CASSVEGNSGNTIYF. The CDR3, as DNA: TGTGCCAGCAGTGTGGAGGGTAACTCTGGAAACACCATATATTTT. The full variable domain, rest sourced from reference TRBV2 and TRBJ1-3, is EPEVTQTPSHQVTQMGQEVILRCVPISNHLYFYWYRQILGQKVEFLVSFYNNEISEKSEIFDDQFSVERPDGSNFTLKIRSTKLEDSAMYFCASSVEGNSGNTIYFGEGSWLTVV.

Only one count was recorded for this clone. The chain combines TRBV10-3 with TRBJ2-3; possible D gene TRBD2, 6 bases. The CDR3 sequence is 15 residues long. Trimming shortened V by 4 bases and J by 5 bases, and 16 bases separated the two germline ends. CDR1 is ENHRY and CDR2 is SYGVKD in the germline V gene. In DNA form, the CDR3 reads TGTGCCATCAGTGGGGATGGTGGCGGGGAAGATACGCAGTATTTT. Translated: CAISGDGGGEDTQYF.

The chain links TRBV7-3 to TRBJ2-3, with 8 nucleotides matching TRBD2. Germline V gene data show CDR1 as SGHTA and CDR2 as FQGTGA. This CDR3 comprises 17 residues. J was trimmed by 6 bases and V by 1 base; bases with no gene match: 12. The CDR3 bases are TGTGCCAGCAGCTTAAAAGTCTTAGCGGGGTCCCCCGATACGCAGTATTTT. This sequence encodes CASSLKVLAGSPDTQYF.